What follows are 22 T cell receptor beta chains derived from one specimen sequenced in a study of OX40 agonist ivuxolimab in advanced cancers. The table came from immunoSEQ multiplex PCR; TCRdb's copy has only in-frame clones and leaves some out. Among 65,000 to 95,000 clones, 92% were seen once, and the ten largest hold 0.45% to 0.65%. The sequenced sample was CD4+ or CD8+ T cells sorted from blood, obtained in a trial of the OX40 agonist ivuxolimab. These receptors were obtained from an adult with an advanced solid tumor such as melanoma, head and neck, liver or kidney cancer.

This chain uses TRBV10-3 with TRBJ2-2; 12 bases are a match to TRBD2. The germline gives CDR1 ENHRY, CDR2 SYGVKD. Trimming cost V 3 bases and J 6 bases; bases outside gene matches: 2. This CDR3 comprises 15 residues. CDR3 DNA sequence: TGTGCCATCAGTGAACCTAGCGGGAGGGCCGGGGAGCTGTTTTTT. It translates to CAISEPSGRAGELFF.

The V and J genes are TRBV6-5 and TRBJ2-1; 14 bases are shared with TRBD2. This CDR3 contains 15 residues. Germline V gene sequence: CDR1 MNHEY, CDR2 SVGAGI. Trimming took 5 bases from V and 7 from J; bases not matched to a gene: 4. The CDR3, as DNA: TGTGCCAGCAGTCCAGGGACTAGCGGGAGTAATGAGCAGTTCTTC. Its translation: CASSPGTSGSNEQFF.

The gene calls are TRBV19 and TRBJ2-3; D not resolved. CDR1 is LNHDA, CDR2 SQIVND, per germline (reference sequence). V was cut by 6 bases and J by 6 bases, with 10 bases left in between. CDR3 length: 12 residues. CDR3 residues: CASRKGRDTQYF. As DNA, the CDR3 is TGTGCCAGTAGGAAAGGGCGGGATACGCAGTATTTT.

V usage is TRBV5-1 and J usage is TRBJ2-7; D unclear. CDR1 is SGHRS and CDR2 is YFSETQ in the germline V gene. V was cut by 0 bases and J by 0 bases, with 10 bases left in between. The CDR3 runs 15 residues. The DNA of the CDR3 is TGCGCCAGCAGCTTGGAACCAGGCACCTCCTACGAGCAGTACTTC. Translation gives CASSLEPGTSYEQYF.

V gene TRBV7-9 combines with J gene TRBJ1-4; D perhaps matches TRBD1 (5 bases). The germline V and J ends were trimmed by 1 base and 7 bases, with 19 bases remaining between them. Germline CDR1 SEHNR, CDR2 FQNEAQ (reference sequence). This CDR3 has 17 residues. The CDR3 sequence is CASSLGHIRVGVEKLFF. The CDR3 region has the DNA TGTGCCAGCAGCTTAGGCCACATCAGGGTAGGGGTTGAAAAACTGTTTTTT.

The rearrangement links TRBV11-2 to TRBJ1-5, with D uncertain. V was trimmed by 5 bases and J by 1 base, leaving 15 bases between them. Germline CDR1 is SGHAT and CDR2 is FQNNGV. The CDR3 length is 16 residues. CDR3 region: CASSKRDGLSNQPQHF. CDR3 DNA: TGTGCCAGCAGCAAGAGGGATGGGCTCAGCAATCAGCCCCAGCATTTT.

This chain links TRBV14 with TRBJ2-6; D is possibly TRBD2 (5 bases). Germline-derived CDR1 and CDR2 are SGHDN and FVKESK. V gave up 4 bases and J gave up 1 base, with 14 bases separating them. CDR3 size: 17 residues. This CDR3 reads CASSPFPRASGANVLTF. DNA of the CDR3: TGTGCCAGCAGCCCTTTTCCGAGGGCTTCTGGGGCCAACGTCCTGACTTTC.

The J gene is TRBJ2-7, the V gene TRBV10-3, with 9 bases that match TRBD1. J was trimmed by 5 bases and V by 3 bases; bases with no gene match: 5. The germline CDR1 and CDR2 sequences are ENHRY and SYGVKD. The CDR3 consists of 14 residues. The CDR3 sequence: CAISERQGVNEQYF. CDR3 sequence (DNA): TGTGCCATCAGTGAACGACAGGGGGTCAACGAGCAGTACTTC.

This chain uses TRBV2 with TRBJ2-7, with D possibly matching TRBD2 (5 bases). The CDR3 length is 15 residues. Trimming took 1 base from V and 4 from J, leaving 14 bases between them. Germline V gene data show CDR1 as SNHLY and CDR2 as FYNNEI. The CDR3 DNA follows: TGTGCCAGCAGTGAAGTGGCGGGTGCCGAGTACGAGCAGTACTTC. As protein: CASSEVAGAEYEQYF.

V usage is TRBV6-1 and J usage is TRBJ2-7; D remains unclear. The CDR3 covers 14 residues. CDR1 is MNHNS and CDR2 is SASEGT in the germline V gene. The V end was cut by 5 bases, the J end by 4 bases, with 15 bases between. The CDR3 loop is CASSPRPRGYEQYF. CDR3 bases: TGTGCCAGCAGTCCCCGGCCCCGTGGGTACGAGCAGTACTTC.

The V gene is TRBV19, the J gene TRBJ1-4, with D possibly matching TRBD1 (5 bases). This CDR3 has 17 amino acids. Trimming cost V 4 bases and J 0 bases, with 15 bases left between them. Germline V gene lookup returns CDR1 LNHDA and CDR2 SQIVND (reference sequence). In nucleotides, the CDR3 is TGTGCCAGTAGTAAGGTGTCGTCGACAGCAACTAATGAAAAACTGTTTTTT. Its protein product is CASSKVSSTATNEKLFF. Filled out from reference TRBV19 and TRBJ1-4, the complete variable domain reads DGGITQSPKYLFRKEGQNVTLSCEQNLNHDAMYWYRQDPGQGLRLIYYSQIVNDFQKGDIAEGYSVSREKKESFPLTVTSAQKNPTAFYLCASSKVSSTATNEKLFFGSGTQLSVL.

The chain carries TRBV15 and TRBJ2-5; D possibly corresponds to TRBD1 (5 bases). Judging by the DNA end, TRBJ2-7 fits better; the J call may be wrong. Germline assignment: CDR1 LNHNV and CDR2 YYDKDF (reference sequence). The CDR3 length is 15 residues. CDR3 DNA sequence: TGTGCCACCAGCAGAGGGGCAGGGTCTATTTACGAGCAGTACTTC. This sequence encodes CATSRGAGSIYEQYF.

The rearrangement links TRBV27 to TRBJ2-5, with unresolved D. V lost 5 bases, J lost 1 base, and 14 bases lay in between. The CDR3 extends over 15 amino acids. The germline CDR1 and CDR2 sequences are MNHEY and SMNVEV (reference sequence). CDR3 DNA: TGTGCCAGCAGTAGGAGACCCTTCTCCCAAGAGACCCAGTACTTC. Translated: CASSRRPFSQETQYF.

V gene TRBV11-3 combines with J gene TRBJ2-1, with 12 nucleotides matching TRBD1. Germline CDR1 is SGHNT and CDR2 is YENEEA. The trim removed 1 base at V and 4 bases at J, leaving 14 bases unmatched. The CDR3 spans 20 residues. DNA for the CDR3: TGTGCCAGCAGCTTAGCCCCCGGGACAGGGGGCGCGCTTTTGTACAATGAGCAGTTCTTC. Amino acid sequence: CASSLAPGTGGALLYNEQFF.

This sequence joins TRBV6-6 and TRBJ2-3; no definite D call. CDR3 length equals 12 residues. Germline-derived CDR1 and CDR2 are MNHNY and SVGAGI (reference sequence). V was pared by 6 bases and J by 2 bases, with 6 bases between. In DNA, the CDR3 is TGTGCCAGCAGATATTCCACAGATACGCAGTATTTT. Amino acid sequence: CASRYSTDTQYF.

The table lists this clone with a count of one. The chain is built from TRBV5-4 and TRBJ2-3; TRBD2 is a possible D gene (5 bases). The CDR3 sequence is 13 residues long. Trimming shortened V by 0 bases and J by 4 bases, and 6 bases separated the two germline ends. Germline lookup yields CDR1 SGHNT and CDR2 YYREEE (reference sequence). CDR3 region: CASSLAAADTQYF. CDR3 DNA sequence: TGTGCCAGCAGCTTGGCAGCGGCAGATACGCAGTATTTT.

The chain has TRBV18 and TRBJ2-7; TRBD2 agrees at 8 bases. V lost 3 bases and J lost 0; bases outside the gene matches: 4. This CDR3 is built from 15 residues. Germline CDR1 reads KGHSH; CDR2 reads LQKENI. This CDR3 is CASSPSGLGSYEQYF. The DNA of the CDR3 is TGTGCCAGCTCACCTTCGGGACTAGGCTCCTACGAGCAGTACTTC.

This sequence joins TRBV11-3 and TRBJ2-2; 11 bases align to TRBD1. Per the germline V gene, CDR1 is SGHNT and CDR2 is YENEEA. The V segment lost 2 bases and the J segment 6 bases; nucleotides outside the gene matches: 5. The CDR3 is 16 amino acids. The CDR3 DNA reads TGTGCCAGCAGCTTATTTGGGGGACAGGGGGCCGGGGAGCTGTTTTTT. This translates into CASSLFGGQGAGELFF.

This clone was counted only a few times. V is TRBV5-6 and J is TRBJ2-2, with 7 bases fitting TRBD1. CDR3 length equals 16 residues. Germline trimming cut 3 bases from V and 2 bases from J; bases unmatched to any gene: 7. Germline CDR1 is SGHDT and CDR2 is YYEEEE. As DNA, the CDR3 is TGTGCCAGCAGCTCAATTCGGGACAGAAACACCGGGGAGCTGTTTTTT. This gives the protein CASSSIRDRNTGELFF.

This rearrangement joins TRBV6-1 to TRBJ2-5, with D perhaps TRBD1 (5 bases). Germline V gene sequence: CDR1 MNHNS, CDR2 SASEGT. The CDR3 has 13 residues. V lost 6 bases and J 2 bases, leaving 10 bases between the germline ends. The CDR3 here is CASSLGQQETQYF. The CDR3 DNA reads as TGTGCCAGCAGCCTAGGACAACAAGAGACCCAGTACTTC.

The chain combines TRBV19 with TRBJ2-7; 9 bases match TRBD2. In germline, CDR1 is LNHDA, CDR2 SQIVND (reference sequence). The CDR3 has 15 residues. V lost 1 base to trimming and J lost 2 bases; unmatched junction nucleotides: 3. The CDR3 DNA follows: TGTGCCAGTAGTATAGGGGGCGGGAGGGCCTACGAGCAGTACTTC. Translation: CASSIGGGRAYEQYF. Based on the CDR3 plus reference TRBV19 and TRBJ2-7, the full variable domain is DGGITQSPKYLFRKEGQNVTLSCEQNLNHDAMYWYRQDPGQGLRLIYYSQIVNDFQKGDIAEGYSVSREKKESFPLTVTSAQKNPTAFYLCASSIGGGRAYEQYFGPGTRLTVT.

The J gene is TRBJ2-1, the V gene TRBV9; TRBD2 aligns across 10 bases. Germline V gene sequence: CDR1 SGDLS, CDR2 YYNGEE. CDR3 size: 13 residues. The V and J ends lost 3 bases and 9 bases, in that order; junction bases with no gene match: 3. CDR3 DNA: TGTGCCAGCAGCGCCTGGACTAGCGGTGAGCAGTTCTTC. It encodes CASSAWTSGEQFF. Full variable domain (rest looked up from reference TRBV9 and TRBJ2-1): DSGVTQTPKHLITATGQRVTLRCSPRSGDLSVYWYQQSLDQGLQFLIQYYNGEERAKGNILERFSAQQFPDLHSELNLSSLELGDSALYFCASSAWTSGEQFFGPGTRLTVL.